This record concerns one T cell receptor (beta chain) sequence. Its cognate antigen is unknown. Trimming removed 3 bases at V and 5 bases at J, with 8 bases between. CDR1 is SEHNR and CDR2 is FQNEAQ in the germline V gene (reference sequence). This CDR3 is built from 14 residues. This record belongs to a study of vaccination and CD4 T cells after COVID-19. Study overall: Overlapping peptides of the spike proteins of SARS-CoV-2, HCoV-NL63, HCoV-OC43 and HCoV-229E were used for cell stimulation.

At the Johns Hopkins FTIC core, DNA taken from cultured CD4+ T cells was sequenced by way of the Oncomine TCR Beta short-read assay. From the PCR reads, TCRdb called clonotypes with MiXCR, one entry per CDR3 protein. The sample lists approximately 19,000 distinct CDR3 sequences, around 60% seen once, with approximately 8.7% in the top ten. Described treatment: roughly 11-day PBMC culture with coronavirus spike peptide pools or control peptides (ViraFEST assay). From the approximately eleven-day cultures, CD4+ T cells were isolated by negative selection. This clonotype originated in a human donor who had recovered from COVID-19. The chain couples TRBV7-9 to TRBJ1-6; D is unclear. The specimen was CD4+ T cells from blood, cultured in vitro. CDR3 amino acids: CASSFGQNNSPLHF. The DNA for the CDR3 is TGTGCCAGCAGCTTCGGGCAGAATAATTCACCCCTCCACTTT.